This TCR beta chain was obtained from a study of naive and memory T cell subsets. The CDR3 contains 14 residues. The V end was cut by 5 bases, the J end by 1 base, with 11 bases between. Germline loops: CDR1 MNHEY, CDR2 SVGEGT. Both TRBC1 and TRBC2 were covered by a beta constant-region primer of two equimolar oligonucleotides. Four rounds of PCR amplified the ligated cDNA using nested alpha and beta constant-region primers plus SP2. TCRdb ran MiXCR on the UMI-ligation and nested PCR reads and lists one entry per CDR3 protein. The sample holds about 90,000 distinct CDR3 sequences, roughly 7% seen once.

This TCR was recovered from a human donor in good health. This chain links TRBV6-2 or TRBV6-3 with TRBJ1-1, with D perhaps TRBD1 (5 bases). Material: central memory CD4+ T cells from blood. CDR3 sequence: CASSTPTGNTEAFF. The CDR3 coding sequence is TGTGCCAGCAGTACTCCTACAGGGAACACTGAAGCTTTCTTT.